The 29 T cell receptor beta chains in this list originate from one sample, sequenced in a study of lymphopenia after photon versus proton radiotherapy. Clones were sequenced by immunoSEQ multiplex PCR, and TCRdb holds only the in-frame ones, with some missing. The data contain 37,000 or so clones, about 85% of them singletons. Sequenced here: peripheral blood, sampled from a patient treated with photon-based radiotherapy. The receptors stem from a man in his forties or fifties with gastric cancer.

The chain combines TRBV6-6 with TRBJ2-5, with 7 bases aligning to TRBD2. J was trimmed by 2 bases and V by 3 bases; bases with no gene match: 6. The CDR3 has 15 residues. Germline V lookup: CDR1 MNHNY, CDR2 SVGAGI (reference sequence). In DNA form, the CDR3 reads TGTGCCAGCAGTTATCGTTGGGACTATCAAGAGACCCAGTACTTC. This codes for CASSYRWDYQETQYF.

The chain's CDR3 is CASSLWPTTNEKLFF. The CDR3 DNA is TGTGCCAGCAGCTTATGGCCGACAACTAATGAAAAACTGTTTTTT. This chain connects TRBV5-6 to TRBJ1-4; the D is unclear. V was cut by 2 bases and J by 0 bases, with 8 bases left in between. Germline V gene data show CDR1 as SGHDT and CDR2 as YYEEEE. This CDR3 has 15 residues. The full variable domain, its missing parts supplied by reference TRBV5-6 and TRBJ1-4, is DAGVTQSPTHLIKTRGQQVTLRCSPKSGHDTVSWYQQALGQGPQFIFQYYEEEERQRGNFPDRFSGHQFPNYSSELNVNALLLGDSALYLCASSLWPTTNEKLFFGSGTQLSVL.

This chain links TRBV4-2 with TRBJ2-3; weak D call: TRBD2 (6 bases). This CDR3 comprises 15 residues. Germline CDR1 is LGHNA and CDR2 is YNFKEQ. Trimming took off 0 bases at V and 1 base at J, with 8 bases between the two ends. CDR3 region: CASSQEGGGTDTQYF. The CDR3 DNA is TGTGCCAGCAGCCAAGAGGGGGGAGGCACAGATACGCAGTATTTT.

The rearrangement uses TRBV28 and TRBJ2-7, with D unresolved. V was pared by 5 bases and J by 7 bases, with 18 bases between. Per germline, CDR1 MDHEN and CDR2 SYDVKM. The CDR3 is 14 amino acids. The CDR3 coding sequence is TGTGCCAGCAGTCTACCTCTACAAGCCCGGGAGCAGTACTTC. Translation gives CASSLPLQAREQYF.

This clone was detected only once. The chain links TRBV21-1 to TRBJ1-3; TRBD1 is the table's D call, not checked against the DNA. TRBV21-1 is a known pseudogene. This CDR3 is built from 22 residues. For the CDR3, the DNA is TGTGCCAGCAGCACAGGAAACCGGGACAGGGGTCTGTTCTGCGGCTCTGGAAACACCATATATTTT. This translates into CASSTGNRDRGLFCGSGNTIYF.

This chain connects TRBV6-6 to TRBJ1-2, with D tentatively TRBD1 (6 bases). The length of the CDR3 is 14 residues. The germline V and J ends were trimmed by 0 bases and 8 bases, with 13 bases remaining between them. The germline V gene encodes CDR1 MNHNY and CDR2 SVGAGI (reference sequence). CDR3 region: CASSYSTQGRGYTF. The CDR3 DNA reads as TGTGCCAGCAGTTACTCGACCCAGGGGAGGGGCTACACCTTC.

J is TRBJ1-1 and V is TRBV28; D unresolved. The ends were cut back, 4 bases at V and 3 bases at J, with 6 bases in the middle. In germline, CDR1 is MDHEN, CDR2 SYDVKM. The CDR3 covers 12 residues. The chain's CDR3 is CASSSGYTEAFF. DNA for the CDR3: TGTGCCAGCAGTTCAGGTTACACTGAAGCTTTCTTT.

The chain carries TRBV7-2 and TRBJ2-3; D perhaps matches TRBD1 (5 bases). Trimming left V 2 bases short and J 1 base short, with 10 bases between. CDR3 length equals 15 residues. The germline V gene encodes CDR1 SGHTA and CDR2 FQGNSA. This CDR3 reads CASSLSGWGTDTQYF. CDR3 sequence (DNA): TGTGCCAGCAGCTTATCAGGGTGGGGCACAGATACGCAGTATTTT. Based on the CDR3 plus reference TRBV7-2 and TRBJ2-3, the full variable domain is GAGVSQSPSNKVTEKGKDVELRCDPISGHTALYWYRQSLGQGLEFLIYFQGNSAPDKSGLPSDRFSAERTGGSVSTLTIQRTQQEDSAVYLCASSLSGWGTDTQYFGPGTRLTVL.

The CDR3, as DNA: TGTGCCAGTAGTATCCGACAGGTTAATTCACCCCTCCACTTT. Translated: CASSIRQVNSPLHF. The chain carries TRBV19 and TRBJ1-6; D might be TRBD1 (6 bases). Germline CDR1 is LNHDA and CDR2 is SQIVND (reference sequence). Trimming stripped 3 bases from V and 6 bases from J, with 9 bases between. CDR3 length equals 14 residues.

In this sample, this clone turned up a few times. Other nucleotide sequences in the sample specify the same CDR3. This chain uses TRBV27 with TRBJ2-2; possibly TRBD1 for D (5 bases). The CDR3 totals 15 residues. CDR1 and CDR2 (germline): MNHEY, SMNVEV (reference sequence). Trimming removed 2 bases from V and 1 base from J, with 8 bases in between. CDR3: CASSLQGMNTGELFF. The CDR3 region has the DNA TGTGCCAGCAGTTTACAGGGAATGAACACCGGGGAGCTGTTTTTT.

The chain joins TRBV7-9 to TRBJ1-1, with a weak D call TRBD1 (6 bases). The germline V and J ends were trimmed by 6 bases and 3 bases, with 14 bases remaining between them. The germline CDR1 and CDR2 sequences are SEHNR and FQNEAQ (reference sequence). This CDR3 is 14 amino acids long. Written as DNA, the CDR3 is TGTGCCAGCAGTCTCCTGGACAGACACACTGAAGCTTTCTTT. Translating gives CASSLLDRHTEAFF.

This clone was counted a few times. The CDR3 bases are TGTGCCAGCAGTTGGACGGGGCCCACAGATACGCAGTATTTT. It is translated as CASSWTGPTDTQYF. The chain combines TRBV27 with TRBJ2-3; D possibly uses TRBD1 or TRBD2 (5 bases each). CDR3 length: 14 residues. V was shortened by 4 bases and J by 2 bases, with 10 bases between the two germline ends. The germline gives CDR1 MNHEY, CDR2 SMNVEV (reference sequence).

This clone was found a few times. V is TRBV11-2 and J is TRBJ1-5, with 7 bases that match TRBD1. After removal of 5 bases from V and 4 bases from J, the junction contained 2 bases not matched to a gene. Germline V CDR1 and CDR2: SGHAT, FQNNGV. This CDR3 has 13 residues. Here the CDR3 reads CASSPTGNQPQHF. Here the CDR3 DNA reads TGTGCCAGCAGCCCGACAGGGAATCAGCCCCAGCATTTT.

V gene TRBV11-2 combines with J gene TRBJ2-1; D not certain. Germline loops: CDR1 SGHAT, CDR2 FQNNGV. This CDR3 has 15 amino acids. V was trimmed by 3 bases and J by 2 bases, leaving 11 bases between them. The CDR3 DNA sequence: TGTGCCAGCAGCTTTTCCCCGAGGACCTACAATGAGCAGTTCTTC. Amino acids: CASSFSPRTYNEQFF.

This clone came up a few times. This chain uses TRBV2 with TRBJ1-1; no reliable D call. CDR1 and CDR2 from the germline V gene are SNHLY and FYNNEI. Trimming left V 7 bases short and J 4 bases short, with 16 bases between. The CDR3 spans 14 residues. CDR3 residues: CASTRTEVLTEAFF. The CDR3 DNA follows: TGTGCCAGCACCAGGACGGAGGTACTCACTGAAGCTTTCTTT.

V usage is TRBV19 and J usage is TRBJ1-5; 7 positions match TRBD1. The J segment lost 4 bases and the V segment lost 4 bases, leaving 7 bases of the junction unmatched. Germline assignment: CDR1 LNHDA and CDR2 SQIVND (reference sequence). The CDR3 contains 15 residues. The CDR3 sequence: CASSTPGTVNQPQHF. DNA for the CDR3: TGTGCCAGTAGTACCCCCGGGACAGTTAATCAGCCCCAGCATTTT.

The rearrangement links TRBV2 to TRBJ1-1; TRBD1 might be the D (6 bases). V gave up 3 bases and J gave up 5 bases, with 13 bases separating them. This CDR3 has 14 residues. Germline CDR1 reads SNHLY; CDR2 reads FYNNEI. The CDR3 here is CASSEGGRKTEAFF. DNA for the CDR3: TGTGCCAGCAGTGAGGGGGGGCGGAAAACTGAAGCTTTCTTT.

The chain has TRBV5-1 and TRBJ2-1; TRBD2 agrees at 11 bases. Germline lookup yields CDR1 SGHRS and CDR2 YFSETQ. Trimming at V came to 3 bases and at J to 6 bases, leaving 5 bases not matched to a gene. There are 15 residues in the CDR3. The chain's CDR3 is CASSYIAGGRNEQFF. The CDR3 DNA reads TGCGCCAGCAGCTACATAGCGGGAGGGCGCAATGAGCAGTTCTTC.

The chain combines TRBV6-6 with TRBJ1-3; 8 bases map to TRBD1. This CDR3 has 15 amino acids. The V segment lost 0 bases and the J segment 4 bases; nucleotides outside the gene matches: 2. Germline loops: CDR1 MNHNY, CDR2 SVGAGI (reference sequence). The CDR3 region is CASSYSAGGGNTIYF. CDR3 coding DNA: TGTGCCAGCAGTTACTCAGCAGGGGGCGGAAACACCATATATTTT.

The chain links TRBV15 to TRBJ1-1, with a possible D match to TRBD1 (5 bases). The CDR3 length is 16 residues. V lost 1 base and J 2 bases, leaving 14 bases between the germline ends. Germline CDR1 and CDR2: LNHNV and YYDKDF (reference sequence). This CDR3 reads CATSRGHGGTNTEAFF. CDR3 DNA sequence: TGTGCCACCAGCAGAGGTCATGGGGGGACCAACACTGAAGCTTTCTTT.

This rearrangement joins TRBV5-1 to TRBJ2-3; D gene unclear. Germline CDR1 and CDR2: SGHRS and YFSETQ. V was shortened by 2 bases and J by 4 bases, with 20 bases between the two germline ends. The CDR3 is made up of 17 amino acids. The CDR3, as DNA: TGCGCCAGCAGCTTCTCCCGCCGAGAGATTATCCCAGATACGCAGTATTTT. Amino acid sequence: CASSFSRREIIPDTQYF.

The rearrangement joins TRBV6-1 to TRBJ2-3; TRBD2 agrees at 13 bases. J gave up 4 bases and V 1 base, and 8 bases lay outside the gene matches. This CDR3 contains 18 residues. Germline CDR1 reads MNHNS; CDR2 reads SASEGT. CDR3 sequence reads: CASSEGGLAGSGPDTQYF. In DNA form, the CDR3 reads TGTGCCAGCAGTGAAGGGGGACTAGCGGGGAGTGGGCCAGATACGCAGTATTTT.

The CDR3 reads CASSLGAGGDEQFF. CDR3 coding DNA: TGTGCCAGCAGCTTGGGGGCGGGTGGAGATGAGCAGTTCTTC. The gene calls are TRBV7-2 and TRBJ2-1, with D perhaps matching TRBD1 (6 bases). The CDR3 has 14 residues. Germline CDR1 is SGHTA and CDR2 is FQGNSA. The V end lost 3 bases, the J end lost 8 bases, and 14 bases lay between the germline ends.

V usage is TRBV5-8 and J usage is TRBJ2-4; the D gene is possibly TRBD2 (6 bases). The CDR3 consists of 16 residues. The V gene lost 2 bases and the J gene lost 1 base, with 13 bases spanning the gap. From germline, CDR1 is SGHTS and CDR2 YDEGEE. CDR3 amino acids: CASSFPRRDAKNIQYF. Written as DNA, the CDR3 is TGTGCCAGCAGCTTCCCCCGGCGGGACGCCAAAAACATTCAGTACTTC.

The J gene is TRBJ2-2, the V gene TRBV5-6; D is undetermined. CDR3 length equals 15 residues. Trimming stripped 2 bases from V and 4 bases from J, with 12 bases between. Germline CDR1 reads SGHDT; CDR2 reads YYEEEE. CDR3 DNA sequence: TGTGCCAGCAGCTTTTTCGGCCAGGCCACCGGGGAGCTGTTTTTT. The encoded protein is CASSFFGQATGELFF.

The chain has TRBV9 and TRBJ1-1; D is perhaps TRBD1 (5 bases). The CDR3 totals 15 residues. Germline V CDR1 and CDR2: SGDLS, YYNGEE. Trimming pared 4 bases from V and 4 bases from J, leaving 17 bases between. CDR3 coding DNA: TGTGCCAGCAGCCCCCTAGGGCGGGGGAGCACTGAAGCTTTCTTT. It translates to CASSPLGRGSTEAFF.

The CDR3, as DNA: TGTGCCAGCAGTGACTCGCGGGAGGCAGATACGCAGTATTTT. Translating gives CASSDSREADTQYF. J is TRBJ2-3 and V is TRBV6-4, with 8 nucleotides matching TRBD2. With V trimmed by 0 bases and J by 4 bases, 0 bases remained unmatched. The CDR3 has 14 amino acids. Germline CDR1 MRHNA, CDR2 SNTAGT.

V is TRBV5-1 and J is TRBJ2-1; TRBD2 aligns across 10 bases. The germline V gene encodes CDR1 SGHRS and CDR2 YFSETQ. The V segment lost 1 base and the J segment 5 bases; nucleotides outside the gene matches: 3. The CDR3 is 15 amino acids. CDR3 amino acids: CASSLISGGNNEQFF. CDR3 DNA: TGCGCCAGCAGCTTGATTAGCGGGGGGAACAATGAGCAGTTCTTC.

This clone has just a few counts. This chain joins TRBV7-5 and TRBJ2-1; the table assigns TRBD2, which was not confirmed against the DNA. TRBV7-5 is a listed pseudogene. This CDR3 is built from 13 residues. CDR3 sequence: CVRVTRDYNEQFF. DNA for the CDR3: TGTGTCAGAGTCACCCGGGACTACAATGAGCAGTTCTTC.